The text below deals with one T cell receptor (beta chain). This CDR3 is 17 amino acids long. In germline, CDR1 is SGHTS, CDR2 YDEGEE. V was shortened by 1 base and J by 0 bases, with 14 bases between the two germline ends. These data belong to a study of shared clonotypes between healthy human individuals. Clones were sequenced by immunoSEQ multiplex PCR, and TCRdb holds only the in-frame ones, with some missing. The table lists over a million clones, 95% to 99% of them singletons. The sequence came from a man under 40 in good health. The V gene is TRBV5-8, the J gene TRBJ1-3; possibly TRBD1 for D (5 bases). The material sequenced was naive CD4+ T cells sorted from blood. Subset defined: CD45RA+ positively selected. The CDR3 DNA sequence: TGTGCCAGCAGCTTGTGGGGCAGGGTGAGCTCTGGAAACACCATATATTTT. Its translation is CASSLWGRVSSGNTIYF. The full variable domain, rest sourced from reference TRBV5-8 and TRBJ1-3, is EAGVTQSPTHLIKTRGQQATLRCSPISGHTSVYWYQQALGLGLQFLLWYDEGEERNRGNFPPRFSGRQFPNYSSELNVNALELEDSALYLCASSLWGRVSSGNTIYFGEGSWLTVV.